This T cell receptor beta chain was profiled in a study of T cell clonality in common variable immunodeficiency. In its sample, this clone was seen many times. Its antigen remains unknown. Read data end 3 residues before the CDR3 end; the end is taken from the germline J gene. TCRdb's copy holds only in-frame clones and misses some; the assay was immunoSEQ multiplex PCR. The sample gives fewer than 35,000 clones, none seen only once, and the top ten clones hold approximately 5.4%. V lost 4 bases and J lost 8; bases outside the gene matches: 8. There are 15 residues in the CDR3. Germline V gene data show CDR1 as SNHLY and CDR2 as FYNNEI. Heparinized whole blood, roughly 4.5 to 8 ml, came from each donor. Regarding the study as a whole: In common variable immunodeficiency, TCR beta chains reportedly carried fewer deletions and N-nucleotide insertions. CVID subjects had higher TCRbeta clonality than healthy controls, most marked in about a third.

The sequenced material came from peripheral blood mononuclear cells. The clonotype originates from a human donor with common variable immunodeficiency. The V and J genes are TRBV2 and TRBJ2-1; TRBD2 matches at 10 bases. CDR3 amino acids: CASSVSGLAGDEQFF. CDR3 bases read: TGTGCCAGCAGTGTTTCGGGGCTAGCGGGGGATGAG. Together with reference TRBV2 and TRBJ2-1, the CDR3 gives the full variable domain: EPEVTQTPSHQVTQMGQEVILRCVPISNHLYFYWYRQILGQKVEFLVSFYNNEISEKSEIFDDQFSVERPDGSNFTLKIRSTKLEDSAMYFCASSVSGLAGDEQFFGPGTRLTVL.